Listed below are T cell receptor beta chains from one sample, sequenced in a study of breast tumors, draining lymph nodes, adjacent tissues. TCRdb itself ran the multiplex PCR reads through MiXCR, one entry per CDR3 protein. The repertoire holds more than 200,000 distinct CDR3 sequences, with about 30% as singletons. Input material: axillary lymph node tissue. These receptors originate from a female donor with breast cancer. Some clones in this sample may be carry-over from other donors' samples. Both conserved end residues are part of each CDR3. D genes are given only for firm matches. Size values are once, few and many counts, or a class for expanded clones, and some rows have none.

CDR3 protein | CDR3 DNA | clone size | D gene | J gene | V gene
CASSFGTGINEKLFF | TGTGCCAGCAGCTTCGGGACAGGCATTAATGAAAAACTGTTTTTT | many | TRBD1 | TRBJ1-4 | TRBV11-2
CASSRRDSFLETQYF | . | many | . | TRBJ2-5 | TRBV18
CASSRRGQLNTEAFF | TGTGCCAGCAGCCGCAGGGGACAGCTAAACACTGAAGCTTTCTTT | few | TRBD1 | TRBJ1-1 | TRBV7-6
CASSAGLGGRDQETQYF | TGTGCCAGCAGTGCGGGGCTCGGGGGCCGTGACCAAGAGACCCAGTACTTC | few | . | TRBJ2-5 | TRBV25-1
CSASLAGPYNEQYF | TGCAGTGCCTCTCTAGCGGGACCCTACAATGAGCAGTATTTT | . | TRBD2 | TRBJ2-3 | TRBV20-1
CSARWLAGTDTQYF | TGCAGTGCTAGATGGCTAGCGGGGACAGATACGCAGTATTTT | many | TRBD2 | TRBJ2-3 | TRBV20-1
CASSYRGHGYTF | TGTGCCAGCAGTTACAGGGGGCATGGCTACACCTTC | many | TRBD1 | TRBJ1-2 | TRBV6-5
CASSATDRGSYGYTF | TGTGCCAGCAGCGCCACGGACAGGGGGAGCTATGGCTACACCTTC | many | TRBD1 | TRBJ1-2 | TRBV9
CASRVIDRGDSPLHF | TGTGCCAGCAGGGTTATCGACAGGGGGGATTCACCCCTCCACTTT | . | TRBD1 | TRBJ1-6 | TRBV28
CASSSAGGIDTQYF | TGCGCCAGCTCTAGCGCGGGAGGTATAGATACGCAGTATTTT | many | TRBD2 | TRBJ2-3 | TRBV10-2
CASRAQGTEAF | TGTGCCAGCAGGGCTCAAGGGACTGAAGCTTTC | . | . | TRBJ2-6 | TRBV2
CASSRMGQGDSGANVLTF | TGTGCCAGCAGTCGCATGGGACAGGGGGACTCTGGGGCCAACGTCCTGACTTTC | many | TRBD1 | TRBJ2-6 | TRBV6-6
CASSPQLQGISNQPQHF | TGTGCCAGCAGCCCTCAGTTACAGGGGATAAGCAATCAGCCCCAGCATTTT | many | TRBD1 | TRBJ1-5 | TRBV6-6
CASSSDRSGPQHF | TGTGCCAGTAGTTCCGACAGGTCTGGGCCCCAGCATTTT | . | . | TRBJ1-5 | TRBV19
CASSSGTRNNEQFF | TGTGCCAGTAGTTCAGGGACGAGGAACAATGAGCAGTTCTTC | many | . | TRBJ2-1 | TRBV19
CASSRLNTGELFF | TGTGCCAGCAGTCGGCTGAACACCGGGGAGCTGTTTTTT | many | . | TRBJ2-2 | TRBV25-1
CSVWDSTSNEKLFF | TGCAGCGTTTGGGACTCTACGAGCAATGAAAAACTGTTTTTT | . | . | TRBJ1-4 | TRBV29-1
CASIRGGLHEKLFF | TGTGCCAGCATCCGCGGGGGGCTTCATGAAAAACTGTTTTTT | many | . | TRBJ1-4 | TRBV28
CSARQVGTEAFF | TGCAGTGCTAGGCAGGTTGGGACTGAAGCTTTCTTT | many | . | TRBJ1-1 | TRBV20-1
CASSLAPGGSGANVLTF | TGCGCCAGCAGCCTCGCCCCGGGGGGTTCGGGGGCCAACGTCCTGACTTTC | many | TRBD2 | TRBJ2-6 | TRBV4-1
CASRYRGPGYGYTF | TGTGCCAGCAGGTACAGGGGGCCGGGCTATGGCTACACCTTC | . | TRBD1 | TRBJ1-2 | TRBV28
CASSSRTSGGGADTQYF | TGCGCCAGCAGCTCCCGGACTAGCGGGGGGGGGGCAGATACGCAGTATTTT | few | TRBD2 | TRBJ2-3 | TRBV5-1
CSVMWYSQHSGNTIYF | TGCAGCGTAATGTGGTATAGCCAACACTCTGGAAACACCATATATTTT | . | . | TRBJ1-3 | TRBV29-1
CASSPNSNQPQHF | TGTGCCAGCTCACCAAATAGCAATCAGCCCCAGCATTTT | many | . | TRBJ1-5 | TRBV18
CASSFVVLDEGEQFF | TGTGCCAGCAGCTTTGTAGTTCTGGACGAGGGTGAGCAGTTCTTC | many | . | TRBJ2-1 | TRBV11-3
CASSPLDRGRDQPQHF | TGTGCCAGCAGTCCCCTTGACAGGGGGCGCGATCAGCCCCAGCATTTT | many | TRBD1 | TRBJ1-5 | TRBV6-6
CASKYGSSYNEQFF | TGTGCCAGCAAATACGGGAGCTCCTACAATGAGCAGTTCTTC | many | . | TRBJ2-1 | TRBV2
CASSYRGDSGNTIYF | TGTGCCAGCAGCTACAGAGGGGACTCTGGAAACACCATATATTTT | many | . | TRBJ1-3 | TRBV7-9
CSARDRWGTGVASGRTSSYEQYF | TGCAGTGCTAGAGATCGGTGGGGGACAGGGGTAGCTAGCGGGAGGACCAGCTCCTACGAGCAGTACTTC | many | . | TRBJ2-7 | TRBV20-1
CASRIGTGGNQPQHF | TGTGCCAGTAGGATTGGGACAGGGGGAAATCAGCCCCAGCATTTT | . | TRBD1 | TRBJ1-5 | TRBV19
CASSSRTGVNSPLHF | TGTGCCAGCAGCTCCAGGACAGGGGTCAATTCACCCCTCCACTTT | many | TRBD1 | TRBJ1-6 | TRBV11-2
CASSRRAGNSPLHF | TGTGCCAGTAGTAGGAGGGCAGGGAATTCACCCCTCCACTTT | many | . | TRBJ1-6 | TRBV19
CASSGTDQETQYF | TGTGCCTCATCCGGGACAGATCAAGAGACCCAGTACTTC | few | TRBD1 | TRBJ2-5 | TRBV28
CASSYQVAYNEQFF | TGTGCCAGCAGCTATCAAGTGGCCTACAATGAGCAGTTCTTC | . | . | TRBJ2-1 | TRBV5-8
CAWSPSIVADTQYF | TGTGCCTGGAGTCCCAGCATCGTCGCAGATACGCAGTATTTT | many | . | TRBJ2-3 | TRBV30
CASSLGRRTSGKPNEQFF | TGTGCCAGCAGTTTAGGTCGACGGACTAGCGGGAAACCCAATGAGCAGTTCTTC | many | TRBD2 | TRBJ2-1 | TRBV12-3/TRBV12-4
CASSGLLLGGFF | TGTGCCAGCAGTGGACTTCTGTTAGGTGGGTTCTTC | many | . | TRBJ2-1 | TRBV6-1
CASNYKGSYSNQPQHF | TGTGCCAGCAATTACAAAGGATCTTATAGCAATCAGCCCCAGCATTTT | few | . | TRBJ1-5 | TRBV6-1
CASSPGLAAADTQYF | TGTGCCAGCAGCCCAGGACTAGCGGCGGCAGATACGCAGTATTTT | . | TRBD2 | TRBJ2-3 | TRBV7-2
CASSDGTPYPSYNSPLHF | TGTGCCAGCAGTGACGGGACACCCTACCCCTCCTATAATTCACCCCTCCACTTT | many | . | TRBJ1-6 | TRBV6-1
CASSLSGQGTDTQYF | TGTGCCAGCAGTTTAAGCGGTCAGGGAACAGATACGCAGTATTTT | . | . | TRBJ2-3 | TRBV28
CASSDVRSTEAFF | TGTGCCAGCAGTGACGTGAGGTCCACTGAAGCTTTCTTT | . | . | TRBJ1-1 | TRBV6-1
CASSLAGSSGNTIYF | TGCGCCAGCAGCCTAGCCGGGAGCTCTGGAAACACCATATATTTT | many | . | TRBJ1-3 | TRBV4-3
CASNPRQGGSEQYF | TGCGCCAGCAACCCCCGGCAGGGGGGCTCCGAGCAGTACTTC | . | . | TRBJ2-7 | TRBV11-1
CASSYSRGRARGYGYTF | TGTGCCAGCAGTTACTCAAGGGGCAGGGCTCGTGGCTATGGCTACACCTTC | . | . | TRBJ1-2 | TRBV6-6
CAWSVMERGDTQYF | TGTGCCTGGAGTGTAATGGAGCGAGGAGATACGCAGTATTTT | many | . | TRBJ2-3 | TRBV30
CAWSESSNSPLHF | TGTGCCTGGAGCGAAAGTAGTAATTCACCCCTCCACTTT | many | . | TRBJ1-6 | TRBV30
CATPPGCVAGANVLTF | TGTGCCACCCCCCCGGGGTGTGTGGCGGGGGCCAACGTCCTGACTTTC | few | . | TRBJ2-6 | TRBV24-1
CASSLGTSGLQETQYF | TGTGCCAGCAGCTTGGGGACTAGCGGACTCCAAGAGACCCAGTACTTC | many | TRBD2 | TRBJ2-5 | TRBV5-4
CASRGMTNYGYTF | TGTGCCAGCCGGGGAATGACTAACTATGGCTACACCTTC | many | . | TRBJ1-2 | TRBV28
CAGLGTDTQYF | TGTGCCGGACTCGGCACAGATACGCAGTATTTT | . | . | TRBJ2-3 | TRBV9
CATSRDGGTAQSYTF | TGTGCCACCAGCAGAGATGGGGGGACAGCCCAAAGCTACACCTTC | many | TRBD1 | TRBJ1-2 | TRBV15
CASSHGERSTDTQYF | TGCGCCAGCAGCCACGGCGAGCGGAGCACAGATACGCAGTATTTT | many | . | TRBJ2-3 | TRBV4-3